Below, one TCR beta chain is given with its context. What it binds is unknown. TCRdb's copy holds only in-frame clones and misses some; the assay was immunoSEQ multiplex PCR. The sample shows 84,000 or so clones, approximately 91% of them seen only once. The data originate from a study of OX40 agonist ivuxolimab in advanced cancers. The V end lost 4 bases, the J end lost 5 bases, and 18 bases lay between the germline ends. The CDR3 length is 15 residues. Germline CDR1 SGDLS, CDR2 YYNGEE. Study-wide points: Doses of 0.1 to 3.0 mg/kg were accompanied by clonal expansion of CD4+ and CD8+ blood T cells by week 6.

This sequence joins TRBV9 and TRBJ2-5, with D perhaps TRBD2 (6 bases). This material consisted of CD4+ or CD8+ T cells sorted from blood, taken in a trial of the OX40 agonist ivuxolimab. The origin of this receptor is an adult with an advanced solid tumor such as melanoma, head and neck, liver or kidney cancer. In nucleotides, the CDR3 is TGTGCCAGCAGCCAAGCGCAAGGCGGGGCGGAGACCCAGTACTTC. It yields the protein CASSQAQGGAETQYF.